Listed below are T cell receptor beta chains from one sample, sequenced in a study of blood T cell repertoires in COVID-19. Sequenced by immunoSEQ multiplex PCR; TCRdb stores in-frame clones only, minus some. The data contain fewer than 200,000 clones, 80% of them singletons. Source material: peripheral blood. The source of these receptors is a man between 60 and 75 years old with acute or convalescent COVID-19. Each CDR3 is given with its conserved first and last residue. D genes are given only for firm matches. Not all rows give a size; the values are once, few, many and, for expanded clones, a class.

D	J	size	V	CDR3	DNA
NA	TRBJ2-5	NA	TRBV5-4	CASSPDGVTKETQYF	TGTGCCAGCAGCCCCGACGGGGTAACTAAAGAGACCCAGTACTTC
NA	TRBJ2-5	NA	TRBV11-1	CASSGVGGGGETQYF	TGTGCCAGCAGCGGGGTTGGGGGCGGCGGAGAGACCCAGTACTTC
NA	TRBJ1-4	NA	TRBV5-1	CASRSVGTTNEKLFF	TGCGCCAGCAGATCCGTCGGGACTACCAATGAAAAACTGTTTTTT
NA	TRBJ1-2	once	TRBV6-5	CASRTGGSGYGYTF	TGTGCCAGCAGGACCGGGGGGTCTGGGTATGGCTACACCTTC
TRBD1	TRBJ1-2	NA	TRBV12-3/TRBV12-4	CASSPQGSYGYTF	TGTGCCAGCAGTCCACAGGGGAGCTATGGCTACACCTTC
TRBD1	TRBJ1-5	few	TRBV7-9	CASSWTGGDNQPQHF	TGTGCCAGCAGCTGGACAGGGGGAGACAATCAGCCCCAGCATTTT
NA	TRBJ1-6	NA	TRBV9	CASSVSGYNSPLHF	TGTGCCAGCAGCGTCTCAGGGTATAATTCACCCCTCCACTTT
NA	TRBJ1-2	NA	TRBV5-4	CASSLEPGDIHGYTF	TGTGCCAGCAGCTTGGAGCCAGGGGATATTCATGGCTACACCTTC
TRBD1	TRBJ2-5	NA	TRBV7-3	CASSLATGGSWETQYF	TGTGCCAGCAGCTTAGCGACAGGGGGAAGTTGGGAGACCCAGTACTTC
NA	TRBJ1-5	NA	TRBV30	CAWSVGTNRNQPQHF	TGTGCCTGGAGTGTCGGGACTAATCGCAATCAGCCCCAGCATTTT
NA	TRBJ1-3	NA	TRBV19	CASTQGGLNTIYF	TGTGCCAGTACCCAGGGAGGCCTAAACACCATATATTTT
NA	TRBJ1-5	NA	TRBV2	CASSERGQGWQPQHF	TGTGCCAGCAGTGAAAGGGGCCAGGGGTGGCAGCCCCAGCATTTT
NA	TRBJ1-1	NA	TRBV27	CASSPISRGTEAFF	TGTGCCAGCAGCCCTATCTCACGCGGCACTGAAGCTTTCTTT
TRBD1	TRBJ1-2	NA	TRBV4-3	CASSQERWTGDSGYTF	TGCGCCAGCAGCCAAGAACGATGGACAGGGGATTCTGGCTACACCTTC
NA	TRBJ2-7	NA	TRBV5-1	CASSGSMPPYEQYF	TGCGCCAGCAGCGGCAGTATGCCCCCCTACGAGCAGTACTTC
NA	TRBJ1-2	NA	TRBV30	CAWSASGVWGGGYTF	TGTGCCTGGAGTGCTTCAGGGGTGTGGGGCGGTGGCTACACCTTC
NA	TRBJ1-6	NA	TRBV7-8	CASSLAQRNSPLHF	TGTGCCAGCAGCTTAGCACAGAGAAATTCACCCCTCCACTTT
TRBD2	TRBJ2-3	NA	TRBV3-1/TRBV3-2	CASSLKRGGANTQYF	TGTGCCAGCAGCCTAAAGCGGGGGGGTGCCAATACGCAGTATTTT
TRBD2	TRBJ2-3	once	TRBV2	CASSRRSSGYTDTQYF	TGTGCCAGCAGCCGAAGGAGTAGCGGGTACACAGATACGCAGTATTTT
NA	TRBJ1-2	NA	TRBV6-1	CASSEEGLLSAGYTF	TGTGCCAGCAGTGAGGAGGGTCTCCTCAGTGCTGGCTACACCTTC
TRBD2	TRBJ2-1	NA	TRBV5-1	CASSLGTSGVNEQFF	TGCGCCAGCAGCTTGGGGACTAGCGGGGTTAATGAGCAGTTCTTC
TRBD1	TRBJ1-2	NA	TRBV5-1	CASSPGTGYNGYTF	TGCGCCAGCAGCCCCGGGACAGGGTACAATGGCTACACCTTC
NA	TRBJ2-5	NA	TRBV12-5	CASKGDQETQYF	TGTGCTAGTAAAGGGGACCAAGAGACCCAGTACTTC
TRBD2	TRBJ2-2	NA	TRBV4-2	CASSSPPASGRAGELFF	TGTGCCAGCAGCTCCCCTCCGGCCAGCGGGAGGGCCGGGGAGCTGTTTTTT
TRBD2	TRBJ2-1	NA	TRBV7-3	CASSLMGLAVGEQFF	TGTGCCAGCAGCTTAATGGGACTAGCGGTCGGTGAGCAGTTCTTC
NA	TRBJ2-5	NA	TRBV5-1	CASSPGVKSETQYF	TGCGCCAGCAGCCCAGGGGTGAAGTCGGAGACCCAGTACTTC
TRBD1	TRBJ1-1	NA	TRBV6-4	CASSQGQGSEAFF	TGTGCCAGCAGTCAAGGACAGGGGAGTGAAGCTTTCTTT
TRBD2	TRBJ2-2	NA	TRBV19	CASTPGLAGAQNTGELFF	TGTGCCAGTACCCCGGGACTAGCGGGAGCCCAGAACACCGGGGAGCTGTTTTTT
TRBD1	TRBJ2-2	NA	TRBV5-1	CASSRGQGVTGELFF	TGCGCCAGCAGCCGGGGACAGGGAGTAACCGGGGAGCTGTTTTTT
NA	TRBJ1-6	NA	TRBV6-6	CASSYGEGGYNSPLHF	TGTGCCAGCAGTTACGGGGAGGGAGGATATAATTCACCCCTCCACTTT
TRBD2	TRBJ2-3	once	TRBV4-1	CASSPEPGLAGTDTQYF	TGCGCCAGCAGCCCAGAACCGGGACTAGCGGGCACAGATACGCAGTATTTT
NA	TRBJ2-7	few	TRBV27	CASSSRTAYEQYF	TGTGCCAGCAGTTCCCGGACAGCCTACGAGCAGTACTTC
NA	TRBJ2-1	NA	TRBV7-3	CASSLKRRGPAYYNEQFF	TGTGCCAGCAGCTTAAAAAGAAGGGGTCCAGCCTACTACAATGAGCAGTTCTTC
TRBD1	TRBJ2-7	NA	TRBV5-1	CASSFGQVRSDEQYF	TGCGCCAGCAGCTTCGGACAGGTTAGATCCGACGAGCAGTACTTC
NA	TRBJ1-2	NA	TRBV19	CASTIADSGRGYGYTF	TGTGCCAGTACCATTGCCGACTCGGGGAGGGGGTATGGCTACACCTTC
TRBD1	TRBJ1-1	NA	TRBV11-2	CASSPRTGNTEAFF	TGTGCCAGCAGCCCAAGGACAGGGAACACTGAAGCTTTCTTT
TRBD2	TRBJ2-5	NA	TRBV2	CASRRRRTSGGTGETQYF	TGTGCCAGCAGAAGGCGCAGAACTAGCGGGGGGACGGGGGAGACCCAGTACTTC
NA	TRBJ2-1	NA	TRBV7-2	CASSLVWRIYNEQFF	TGTGCCAGCAGCTTAGTCTGGCGGATCTACAATGAGCAGTTCTTC
NA	TRBJ2-5	NA	TRBV30	CAWMVKLDSETQYF	TGTGCCTGGATGGTTAAGCTGGACTCGGAGACCCAGTACTTC
NA	TRBJ2-3	NA	TRBV7-3	CASSRYAGLTDTQYF	TGTGCCAGCAGCCGCTACGCCGGACTCACAGATACGCAGTATTTT
TRBD2	TRBJ2-1	NA	TRBV19	CASRQTSGSLNEQFF	TGTGCCAGTAGGCAAACTAGCGGGAGTTTGAATGAGCAGTTCTTC
NA	TRBJ2-3	NA	TRBV28	CASSRGLTLSTDTQYF	TGTGCCAGCAGTCGCGGACTTACCCTGAGCACAGATACGCAGTATTTT
NA	TRBJ2-3	NA	TRBV29-1	CSVNLLSTGTQYF	TGCAGCGTAAACCTCCTAAGCACGGGTACGCAGTATTTT
NA	TRBJ2-1	NA	TRBV9	CASSVQSGEQFF	TGTGCCAGCAGCGTTCAATCGGGGGAGCAGTTCTTC
NA	TRBJ1-1	NA	TRBV7-2	CASSFRGASTEAFF	TGTGCCAGCAGCTTCCGGGGGGCTAGCACTGAAGCTTTCTTT